Listed below are T cell receptor beta chains from one sample, sequenced in a study of post-analysis software for immune sequencing data. One entry per CDR3 protein results from TCRdb running MiXCR on the PCR reads. The sample records fewer than 900,000 distinct CDR3 sequences, around 42% being singletons. Sequencing was performed on blood. All receptors come from a girl between 5 and 17 years old with multiple sclerosis. Each CDR3 is given with its conserved first and last residue. D genes are given only for firm matches. Expanded clones get a size class; other rows say once, few or many, or leave the size out.

size	D	V	J	CDR3	DNA
NA	TRBD2	TRBV6-6	TRBJ2-1	CASTPRAGVVDEQFF	TGTGCCAGCACCCCTCGGGCGGGAGTAGTCGATGAGCAGTTCTTC
NA	NA	TRBV7-2	TRBJ2-7	CASSFGDRYEQYF	TGTGCCAGCAGCTTCGGAGACCGGTACGAGCAGTACTTC
NA	NA	TRBV24-1	TRBJ1-2	CATSDLPGEGGYTF	TGTGCCACCAGTGATTTGCCCGGGGAAGGTGGCTACACCTTC
NA	NA	TRBV4-1	TRBJ1-1	CASSPHVENTEAFF	TGCGCCAGCAGCCCCCACGTCGAGAACACTGAAGCTTTCTTT
few	TRBD2	TRBV6-1	TRBJ2-4	CASSERTAGWGKNIQYF	TGTGCCAGCAGTGAGCGCACAGCGGGATGGGGTAAAAACATTCAGTACTTC
NA	NA	TRBV5-4	TRBJ2-1	CASSLKGWHEQFF	TGTGCCAGCAGCTTAAAGGGTTGGCATGAGCAGTTCTTC
NA	NA	TRBV6-1	TRBJ1-2	CASSEAADHYGYTF	TGTGCCAGCAGTGAAGCGGCAGACCACTATGGCTACACCTTC
NA	NA	TRBV9	TRBJ2-5	CASSYSQGGLGETQYF	TGTGCCAGCAGCTACTCTCAGGGGGGCTTAGGAGAGACCCAGTACTTC
NA	NA	TRBV10-3	TRBJ2-3	CAISDLGQMGPDTQYF	TGTGCCATCAGTGACTTGGGTCAGATGGGTCCAGATACGCAGTATTTT
few	TRBD1	TRBV20-1	TRBJ1-5	CSAKIGGVQPQHF	TGCAGTGCTAAGATAGGGGGCGTTCAGCCCCAGCATTTT
NA	NA	TRBV6-1	TRBJ1-2	CASSEGWSDGYGYTF	TGTGCCAGCAGTGAAGGCTGGTCGGACGGCTATGGCTACACCTTC
NA	NA	TRBV29-1	TRBJ2-7	CSTVRGYEQYF	TGCAGCACGGTCAGGGGTTACGAGCAGTACTTC
few	NA	TRBV5-1	TRBJ1-6	CASSPQGGGESYNSPLHF	TGCGCCAGCAGCCCTCAGGGTGGGGGCGAAAGCTATAATTCACCCCTCCACTTT
few	TRBD2	TRBV28	TRBJ2-3	CASSLSGTSGSTDTQYF	TGTGCCAGCAGTTTATCGGGCACTAGCGGGAGCACAGATACGCAGTATTTT
NA	NA	TRBV9	TRBJ2-5	CASSVDSGGETQYF	TGTGCCAGCAGCGTAGATAGCGGAGGGGAGACCCAGTACTTC
NA	NA	TRBV7-9	TRBJ2-1	CASSPDFLRNEQFF	TGTGCCAGCAGCCCCGATTTCCTTCGCAATGAGCAGTTCTTC
NA	TRBD2	TRBV7-2	TRBJ2-7	CASSYLGTKYEQYF	TGTGCCAGCAGTTACTTGGGGACTAAATACGAGCAGTACTTC
NA	TRBD1	TRBV5-1	TRBJ2-2	CASSLKGQGANTGELFF	TGCGCCAGCAGCTTGAAGGGACAGGGGGCGAACACCGGGGAGCTGTTTTTT
NA	NA	TRBV6-5	TRBJ2-5	CASSYSELFETQYF	TGTGCCAGCAGTTACTCAGAGCTTTTCGAGACCCAGTACTTC
NA	TRBD2	TRBV30	TRBJ2-3	CAWSVLRTSGSPDTQYF	TGTGCCTGGAGTGTTCTCCGGACTAGTGGGAGTCCAGATACGCAGTATTTT
NA	TRBD2	TRBV20-1	TRBJ2-7	CSPSIYSGGYEQYF	TGCAGTCCGAGTATTTATAGCGGGGGCTACGAGCAGTACTTC
NA	TRBD2	TRBV20-1	TRBJ2-7	CSANSGPAYEQYF	TGCAGTGCTAATAGCGGGCCCGCCTACGAGCAGTACTTC
NA	NA	TRBV29-1	TRBJ2-1	CSVRKGSANEQFF	TGCAGCGTACGGAAAGGATCGGCCAATGAGCAGTTCTTC
NA	TRBD1	TRBV6-5	TRBJ1-2	CASSRTGGFRGYTF	TGTGCCAGCAGTCGCACAGGGGGCTTCCGTGGCTACACCTTC
NA	NA	TRBV4-1	TRBJ2-1	CASSQDGVYNEQFF	TGCGCCAGCAGCCAAGATGGGGTATACAATGAGCAGTTCTTC
few	NA	TRBV27	TRBJ2-7	CASSLGRFYEQYF	TGTGCCAGCAGTTTAGGCCGTTTCTACGAGCAGTACTTC
NA	NA	TRBV12-3/TRBV12-4	TRBJ2-7	CASSLSDSDEQYF	TGTGCCAGCAGTTTGTCGGACAGCGACGAGCAGTACTTC
NA	TRBD1	TRBV6-5	TRBJ1-1	CASSYPGTGIAEAFF	TGTGCCAGCAGTTACCCCGGGACAGGGATCGCTGAAGCTTTCTTT
NA	NA	TRBV11-2	TRBJ1-2	CASSLGPDGALYGYTF	TGTGCCAGCAGCTTAGGCCCCGACGGCGCTCTTTATGGCTACACCTTC
few	NA	TRBV7-2	TRBJ2-5	CASSRDLDKQETQYF	TGTGCCAGCAGCCGGGACTTAGACAAACAAGAGACCCAGTACTTC
few	NA	TRBV12-3/TRBV12-4	TRBJ2-1	CASSLRVTYNEQFF	TGTGCCAGCAGCCTGAGGGTTACCTACAATGAGCAGTTCTTC
few	NA	TRBV29-1	TRBJ1-1	CSVELMVVNTEAFF	TGCAGCGTTGAGTTGATGGTCGTGAACACTGAAGCTTTCTTT
NA	TRBD2	TRBV12-3/TRBV12-4	TRBJ2-1	CASTARDYVYNEQFF	TGTGCCAGCACCGCCCGGGACTACGTTTACAATGAGCAGTTCTTC
NA	TRBD2	TRBV20-1	TRBJ2-5	CSASPGLAREQYF	TGCAGTGCTAGCCCCGGACTAGCGAGAGAGCAGTACTTC
few	NA	TRBV9	TRBJ2-7	CASSVGGLLSTSEQYF	TGTGCCAGCAGCGTAGGAGGACTCCTCTCTACGTCCGAGCAGTACTTC
NA	NA	TRBV6-4	TRBJ2-2	CATSPEGNTGELFF	TGTGCCACGTCGCCAGAGGGTAACACCGGGGAGCTGTTTTTT
NA	NA	TRBV20-1	TRBJ2-5	CSASLKSGGQYF	TGCAGTGCTAGTTTGAAGTCAGGGGGGCAGTACTTC
NA	NA	TRBV12-3/TRBV12-4	TRBJ1-1	CASSYYEGAEAFF	TGTGCCAGCAGTTACTATGAAGGTGCTGAAGCTTTCTTT
NA	NA	TRBV29-1	TRBJ1-2	CSVEGYKGMGYTF	TGCAGCGTTGAAGGCTACAAGGGAATGGGCTACACCTTC
NA	NA	TRBV6-5	TRBJ1-2	CASSYSVQDYGYTF	TGTGCCAGCAGTTACTCAGTACAGGACTATGGCTACACCTTC
NA	TRBD1	TRBV6-6	TRBJ1-5	CASRLQGGGNQPQHF	TGTGCCAGCAGGTTACAGGGGGGCGGCAATCAGCCCCAGCATTTT
few	TRBD1	TRBV28	TRBJ2-7	CASSHPSGQGPYEQYF	TGTGCCAGCAGTCATCCCTCGGGACAGGGGCCCTACGAGCAGTACTTC
NA	TRBD1	TRBV7-3	TRBJ1-2	CASSKDRGNGYTF	TGTGCCAGCAGTAAGGACAGGGGGAATGGCTACACCTTC
NA	NA	TRBV20-1	TRBJ2-5	CSARMSPGPQETQYF	TGCAGTGCCAGGATGTCCCCGGGACCACAAGAGACCCAGTACTTC
few	NA	TRBV10-3	TRBJ2-1	CAISDEQNEQFF	TGTGCCATCAGTGATGAGCAGAATGAGCAGTTCTTC
NA	TRBD2	TRBV2	TRBJ2-4	CASSHNRAGAGTLQYF	TGTGCCAGCAGTCACAATAGAGCGGGAGCCGGTACGTTACAGTACTTC
few	NA	TRBV5-1	TRBJ2-6	CASSLNWGSGANVLTF	TGCGCCAGCAGCCTTAATTGGGGCTCTGGGGCCAACGTCCTGACTTTC
NA	NA	TRBV2	TRBJ2-7	CASTKDGQSYEQYF	TGTGCCAGCACCAAGGACGGACAATCGTACGAGCAGTACTTC
once	TRBD2	TRBV20-1	TRBJ2-3	CSASYPSGSFLGTGTQYF	TGCAGTGCTAGTTATCCTAGCGGGAGTTTCTTGGGCACAGGTACGCAGTATTTT
NA	NA	TRBV12-3/TRBV12-4	TRBJ2-7	CASSLVPEVEQYF	TGTGCCAGCAGTTTAGTCCCCGAAGTCGAGCAGTACTTC
NA	NA	TRBV12-3/TRBV12-4	TRBJ1-2	CASRPFPVGRGGGYTF	TGTGCCAGCAGGCCCTTCCCGGTCGGCAGGGGTGGCGGCTACACCTTC
few	NA	TRBV12-3/TRBV12-4	TRBJ2-5	CASSRARVEGTQYF	TGTGCCAGCAGCCGCGCGCGGGTCGAAGGGACCCAGTACTTC
few	NA	TRBV7-2	TRBJ2-3	CASSPETGDTQYF	TGTGCCAGCAGCCCAGAGACGGGAGATACGCAGTATTTT
NA	NA	TRBV4-1	TRBJ2-7	CASSQGPGIFYEQYF	TGCGCCAGCAGCCAAGGACCGGGAATCTTTTACGAGCAGTACTTC
once	TRBD2	TRBV10-3	TRBJ2-2	CATQYKAGGPPNTGELFF	TGTGCCACCCAATATAAGGCGGGAGGGCCCCCGAACACCGGGGAGCTGTTTTTT
NA	TRBD2	TRBV28	TRBJ2-1	CASRLGLAGRRVYNEQFF	TGTGCCAGCAGACTGGGACTAGCGGGCAGGCGGGTGTACAATGAGCAGTTCTTC
few	NA	TRBV24-1	TRBJ1-5	CATRVGPTNQPQHF	TGTGCCACCAGGGTCGGGCCCACCAATCAGCCCCAGCATTTT
NA	NA	TRBV29-1	TRBJ2-4	CSAQGSLGGLAKNIQYF	TGCAGCGCCCAGGGGAGCCTCGGTGGGTTGGCCAAAAACATTCAGTACTTC
NA	TRBD2	TRBV29-1	TRBJ2-7	CSVDSSGSEGSYEQYF	TGCAGCGTTGATTCTAGCGGGAGCGAGGGGTCCTACGAGCAGTACTTC
NA	TRBD1	TRBV3-1	TRBJ2-1	CASSQGRDRRNEQFF	TGTGCCAGCAGCCAAGGCCGGGACAGGAGGAATGAGCAGTTCTTC